These 22 T cell receptor beta chains were sequenced from one sample in a study of human T cells and chemical hapten exposure. One entry per CDR3 protein results from TCRdb running MiXCR on the RACE reads. The data contain around 300,000 distinct CDR3 sequences, approximately 6.3% of them singletons. Time point described: patch test 1, 2 weeks after DPC sensitization. This sample's treatment: therapeutic diphenylcyclopropenone sensitization with weekly scalp DPC. Specimen: whole blood, collected in connection with sensitization to the hapten diphenylcyclopropenone (DPC). Receptor source: a woman in her late teens or twenties with alopecia areata. Some clones in this sample may be carry-over from other donors' samples.

This clonotype was picked up a small number of times. The chain has TRBV2 and TRBJ1-6; D remains unclear. The CDR3 is made up of 16 amino acids. The V and J ends lost 4 bases and 8 bases respectively, with 18 bases between them. Looked up from germline, CDR1 is SNHLY and CDR2 is FYNNEI. The CDR3 DNA follows: TGTGCCAGCAGTGGAGGCCTGGGTCTGTCCGATTCACCCCTCCACTTT. Translating it yields CASSGGLGLSDSPLHF.

This clonotype was seen repeatedly, ten times or more. V and J are TRBV14 and TRBJ2-1; 10 positions agree with TRBD2. The V gene's germline CDR1 is SGHDN and CDR2 FVKESK. The CDR3 length is 17 residues. After removal of 4 bases from V and 0 bases from J, the junction contained 6 bases not matched to a gene. Here the CDR3 reads CASSRFTSGDSYNEQFF. As DNA, the CDR3 is TGTGCCAGCAGCCGATTCACTAGCGGGGACTCCTACAATGAGCAGTTCTTC.

The sample holds a few counts of this clonotype. The chain uses TRBV6-5 and TRBJ2-1, with 7 bases that match TRBD1. This CDR3 has 15 residues. After removal of 6 bases from V and 4 bases from J, the junction contained 9 bases not matched to a gene. Germline CDR1 and CDR2: MNHEY and SVGAGI. CDR3 sequence: CASRNRQGRYNEQFF. The CDR3 DNA is TGTGCCAGCAGGAATCGACAGGGAAGATACAATGAGCAGTTCTTC.

This clonotype was observed a few times. V gene TRBV18 combines with J gene TRBJ2-2, with no clear D. Germline CDR1 is KGHSH and CDR2 is LQKENI. V shed 0 bases and J shed 2 bases, with 7 bases lying between them. This CDR3 is built from 15 residues. CDR3 protein: CASSPPNHNTGELFF. DNA of the CDR3: TGTGCCAGCTCACCACCGAACCATAACACCGGGGAGCTGTTTTTT.

This clonotype was counted ten times or more. This rearrangement joins TRBV25-1 to TRBJ2-7; 9 nucleotides align to TRBD1. The CDR3 runs to 15 residues. Germline CDR1 MGHDK, CDR2 SYGVNS. With V trimmed by 2 bases and J by 2 bases, 4 bases remained unmatched. CDR3 protein: CASSEGTGPPYEQYF. DNA of the CDR3: TGTGCCAGCAGTGAAGGGACAGGGCCCCCCTACGAGCAGTACTTC.

This clonotype has at least ten counts. This rearrangement joins TRBV4-2 to TRBJ1-1; D is perhaps TRBD1 (5 bases). Germline assignment: CDR1 LGHNA and CDR2 YNFKEQ. This CDR3 region has 14 residues. Trimming removed 4 bases at V and 6 bases at J, with 15 bases between. Here the CDR3 DNA reads TGTGCCAGCAGCCCGGGACGGCCTGACGCTGAAGCTTTCTTT. It is translated as CASSPGRPDAEAFF.

V is TRBV7-2 and J is TRBJ2-7; a possible D gene is TRBD1 (6 bases). There are 15 residues in the CDR3. With 4 bases removed from V and 6 bases from J, the gap between germline ends came to 19 bases. Germline assignment: CDR1 SGHTA and CDR2 FQGNSA. The CDR3 is CASSSPAGEGGEQYF. The CDR3 DNA sequence: TGTGCCAGCAGCTCCCCGGCAGGAGAAGGGGGCGAGCAGTACTTC.

This clonotype was observed at least ten times. The V call is TRBV6-5, the J call TRBJ1-1, with D unclear. V gave up 2 bases and J gave up 3 bases, with 7 bases separating them. Germline CDR1 MNHEY, CDR2 SVGAGI. The CDR3 covers 13 residues. CDR3 amino acids: CASSYGVDTEAFF. CDR3 DNA sequence: TGTGCCAGCAGTTACGGTGTTGACACTGAAGCTTTCTTT.

This clonotype turned up a few times. The chain joins TRBV14 to TRBJ2-5; the D gene is possibly TRBD2 (5 bases). Per the germline V gene, CDR1 is SGHDN and CDR2 is FVKESK. The CDR3 has 13 amino acids. Trimming removed 1 base at V and 5 bases at J, with 8 bases between. The CDR3 DNA sequence: TGTGCCAGCAGCCAAGGAAGGAGGGAGACCCAGTACTTC. Translated: CASSQGRRETQYF.

The V gene is TRBV6-5, the J gene TRBJ2-2; TRBD1 might be the D (5 bases). CDR1 and CDR2 from the germline V gene are MNHEY and SVGAGI. The V gene lost 7 bases and the J gene lost 6 bases, with 15 bases spanning the gap. The CDR3 sequence is 14 residues long. The chain's CDR3 is CASTGRFDPGELFF. The CDR3 DNA sequence: TGTGCCAGCACAGGGCGTTTTGATCCCGGGGAGCTGTTTTTT.

The chain recombines TRBV9 with TRBJ1-5; no reliable D call. Germline CDR1 reads SGDLS; CDR2 reads YYNGEE. This CDR3 contains 15 residues. V was cut by 3 bases and J by 4 bases, with 14 bases left in between. CDR3 sequence (DNA): TGTGCCAGCAGCGCCGGAATTACAGAGAATCAGCCCCAGCATTTT. Translation gives CASSAGITENQPQHF.

This clonotype appeared many times. The rearrangement links TRBV4-2 to TRBJ2-7, with D possibly TRBD2 on 5 matching bases. V gave up 1 base and J gave up 6 bases, with 13 bases separating them. Germline lookup yields CDR1 LGHNA and CDR2 YNFKEQ. This CDR3 has 14 residues. CDR3 coding DNA: TGTGCCAGCAGCCAAGTGGACCCACGGGGCGAGCAGTACTTC. Translating gives CASSQVDPRGEQYF.

The rearrangement joins TRBV4-3 to TRBJ2-3, with TRBD2 matching 9 bases. The trim removed 1 base at V and 7 bases at J, leaving 6 bases unmatched. The CDR3 spans 15 residues. CDR1 is LGHNA, CDR2 YSLEER, per germline. This CDR3 is CASSQASGVLNTQYF. CDR3 bases: TGCGCCAGCAGCCAAGCTAGCGGGGTATTAAATACGCAGTATTTT.

In this sample, this clonotype turned up many times. This rearrangement joins TRBV10-3 to TRBJ2-5; D possibly uses TRBD1 or TRBD2 (5 bases each). Looked up from germline, CDR1 is ENHRY and CDR2 is SYGVKD. The V gene lost 10 bases and the J gene lost 2 bases, with 20 bases spanning the gap. The CDR3 is 15 residues long. CDR3 in amino acids: CASTDWDGAQETQYF. The CDR3 DNA reads TGTGCCAGCACAGACTGGGACGGCGCTCAAGAGACCCAGTACTTC.

This clonotype has at least ten counts. J is TRBJ2-2 and V is TRBV25-1, with D perhaps being TRBD1 or TRBD2 (5 bases each). The CDR3 is made up of 15 amino acids. Trimming took off 3 bases at V and 4 bases at J, with 12 bases between the two ends. The germline V gene encodes CDR1 MGHDK and CDR2 SYGVNS. CDR3 protein: CASSDPGAPTGELFF. CDR3 nucleotides: TGTGCCAGCAGTGACCCCGGGGCGCCCACCGGGGAGCTGTTTTTT.

This clonotype was counted a few times. The V gene is TRBV20-1, the J gene TRBJ1-1, with no clear D. The CDR3 covers 14 residues. Trimming removed 2 bases from V and 3 bases from J, with 13 bases in between. The V gene's germline CDR1 is DFQATT and CDR2 SNEGSKA (reference sequence). The CDR3 DNA reads TGCAGTGCTAGACGCGGTAGTAGGGACACTGAAGCTTTCTTT. As protein: CSARRGSRDTEAFF.

The chain has TRBV10-3 and TRBJ2-3, with D hard to call. Germline CDR1 is ENHRY and CDR2 is SYGVKD. This CDR3 is 13 amino acids long. V lost 7 bases to trimming and J lost 1 base, with 9 bases between them. As DNA, the CDR3 is TGTGCCATCAAAAGGGTCGGCACAGATACGCAGTATTTT. Residues: CAIKRVGTDTQYF.

The V and J genes are TRBV27 and TRBJ2-7, with no clear D. The CDR3 runs 14 residues. Looked up from germline, CDR1 is MNHEY and CDR2 is SMNVEV (reference sequence). The germline V and J ends were trimmed by 7 bases and 2 bases, with 15 bases remaining between them. DNA for the CDR3: TGTGCCAGCACACCAGATGTTTCAACCTACGAGCAGTACTTC. It translates to CASTPDVSTYEQYF.

CDR3 amino acids: CASSQSLASTDTQYF. DNA of the CDR3: TGCGCCAGCAGCCAAAGCCTAGCGAGCACAGATACGCAGTATTTT. V and J are TRBV4-3 and TRBJ2-3; tentative D call: TRBD2 (6 bases). CDR3 length equals 15 residues. Germline lookup yields CDR1 LGHNA and CDR2 YSLEER. The V gene lost 2 bases and the J gene lost 0 bases, with 9 bases spanning the gap.

The rearrangement links TRBV5-1 to TRBJ2-3; D possibly matches TRBD1 or TRBD2 (5 bases each). The length of the CDR3 is 16 residues. V was trimmed by 6 bases and J by 1 base, leaving 18 bases between them. The germline CDR1 and CDR2 sequences are SGHRS and YFSETQ. CDR3 in amino acids: CASTPSGRGGTDTQYF. The CDR3 DNA sequence: TGCGCCAGCACCCCCTCCGGAAGGGGAGGCACAGATACGCAGTATTTT. Looking up the rest from reference TRBV5-1 and TRBJ2-3 gives the full variable domain: KAGVTQTPRYLIKTRGQQVTLSCSPISGHRSVSWYQQTPGQGLQFLFEYFSETQRNKGNFPGRFSGRQFSNSRSEMNVSTLELGDSALYLCASTPSGRGGTDTQYFGPGTRLTVL.

This clonotype was picked up many times. The chain couples TRBV3-1 to TRBJ2-2; TRBD1 aligns across 7 bases. The CDR3 is 15 residues long. The germline V gene encodes CDR1 LGHDT and CDR2 YNNKEL (reference sequence). Losses at the gene ends were 0 bases for V and 5 bases for J; bases not matched to a gene: 3. This chain's CDR3 is CASSQETGFTGELFF. The CDR3 DNA follows: TGTGCCAGCAGCCAAGAGACAGGGTTTACCGGGGAGCTGTTTTTT.

This clonotype was seen a handful of times. The chain employs TRBV20-1 and TRBJ1-3; perhaps TRBD1 as D (5 bases). This CDR3 comprises 15 residues. Germline V gives CDR1 DFQATT, CDR2 SNEGSKA (reference sequence). V dropped 2 bases and J dropped 0 bases, with 11 bases sitting between them. The CDR3 region has the DNA TGCAGTGCTAGAATCGGGGCCTCCTCTGGAAACACCATATATTTT. Encoded protein: CSARIGASSGNTIYF.